Listed below are T cell receptor beta chains from one sample, sequenced in a study of blood T cell repertoires in COVID-19. Sequenced by immunoSEQ multiplex PCR; TCRdb stores in-frame clones only, minus some. The table lists about 85,000 clones, approximately 83% of them singletons. Specimen: peripheral blood. These TCRs come from a man in his 60s with acute or convalescent COVID-19. Both conserved end residues are part of each CDR3. Each record gives: CDR3 DNA, CDR3 protein, V gene, J gene, D gene, clone size. The D gene is left open where the match is weak. Expanded clones get a size class; other rows say once, few or many, or leave the size out.

TGCGCCAGCAGCCAAGACTGGAGGGGAGGGGCTAATGAAAAACTGTTTTTT	CASSQDWRGGANEKLFF	TRBV4-3	TRBJ1-4	NA	NA
TGTGCCAGCAGTCCATATGGGACAGGGAACGAGCAGTACTTC	CASSPYGTGNEQYF	TRBV27	TRBJ2-7	TRBD1	NA
TGTGCCAGCAAGGATGGAACAGACTCTGGAAACACCATATATTTT	CASKDGTDSGNTIYF	TRBV2	TRBJ1-3	NA	NA
TGTGCGAGTAGTCTAACCGGGGAGCTGTTTTTT	CASSLTGELFF	TRBV19	TRBJ2-2	NA	NA
TGTGCCACCAGTGATCCCGCTGGCCAGGGGCAAAAAGATACGCAGTATTTT	CATSDPAGQGQKDTQYF	TRBV24-1	TRBJ2-3	NA	NA
TGTGCCAGCAGCGACCACCCAGGACCCTTGGGGCATCAGCCCCAGCATTTT	CASSDHPGPLGHQPQHF	TRBV9	TRBJ1-5	NA	NA
TGCGCCAGCAGCTTGGAGGCAGCGACCTACGAGCAGTACTTC	CASSLEAATYEQYF	TRBV5-1	TRBJ2-7	NA	NA
TGTGCCAGCAGCCCCGGCGGGGGCACTGAAGCTTTCTTT	CASSPGGGTEAFF	TRBV11-2	TRBJ1-1	NA	NA
TGTGCCAGCAGACCCGGGACAGGGAACTATGGCTACACCTTC	CASRPGTGNYGYTF	TRBV25-1	TRBJ1-2	TRBD1	NA
TGTGCCAGCAGCTTAGTGGAGGATCCCAGTGAGACCCAGTACTTC	CASSLVEDPSETQYF	TRBV7-2	TRBJ2-5	NA	NA
TGTGCCAGTAGTCCTACCGGTTACAATCAGCCCCAGCATTTT	CASSPTGYNQPQHF	TRBV19	TRBJ1-5	NA	NA
TGTGCCAGCAGCATTAACGTACTTAATTCACCCCTCCACTTT	CASSINVLNSPLHF	TRBV7-2	TRBJ1-6	NA	NA
TGTGCCAGTAGAATCGGGGCAGGGGCAACTAATGAAAAACTGTTTTTT	CASRIGAGATNEKLFF	TRBV19	TRBJ1-4	NA	NA
TGTGCCAGCAGCTCCTTACTAGACGATTCCTACAATGAGCAGTTCTTC	CASSSLLDDSYNEQFF	TRBV5-4	TRBJ2-1	NA	few
TGTGCCAGCTCAACCTCCGACAGGGTCACCGGGGAGCTGTTTTTT	CASSTSDRVTGELFF	TRBV18	TRBJ2-2	TRBD1	once
TGTGCCAGCTTGTTCATGAACACTGAAGCTTTCTTT	CASLFMNTEAFF	TRBV2	TRBJ1-1	NA	NA
TGTGCCAGCAGTCCTAACAGGGGGCATACTGAAGCTTTCTTT	CASSPNRGHTEAFF	TRBV7-8	TRBJ1-1	TRBD1	NA
TGTGCCAGCAGCTTGATGGCAGGGGGCTACACTGAAGCTTTCTTT	CASSLMAGGYTEAFF	TRBV11-2	TRBJ1-1	TRBD1	few
TGTGCCAGGGGGACAGATGGAAACACCATATATTTT	CARGTDGNTIYF	TRBV13	TRBJ1-3	TRBD1	NA
TGTGCCAGCAGCTTAGATCGGGGAGCAGATACGCAGTATTTT	CASSLDRGADTQYF	TRBV7-2	TRBJ2-3	NA	NA
TGTGCCAGTAGTCCCGGGACAGGGAGTAACTCTGGAAACACCATATATTTT	CASSPGTGSNSGNTIYF	TRBV19	TRBJ1-3	TRBD1	NA
TGTGCTAGTGCCCAGGGGATTTTCTATGGCTACACCTTC	CASAQGIFYGYTF	TRBV12-5	TRBJ1-2	NA	NA
TGTGCTAGTGGTTTATCTGGCACAGATACGCAGTATTTT	CASGLSGTDTQYF	TRBV12-5	TRBJ2-3	NA	NA
TGTGCCTGGAGCGGGGGAAGCTATGGCTACACCTTC	CAWSGGSYGYTF	TRBV30	TRBJ1-2	NA	NA
TGTGCCAGCAGCCCAGGGCAATCCATTGCGCAGTATTTT	CASSPGQSIAQYF	TRBV7-2	TRBJ2-3	NA	NA
TGTGCCAGCAGCGCAGCGGGGGGAGGCGGGGTGGATGAGCAGTTCTTC	CASSAAGGGGVDEQFF	TRBV9	TRBJ2-1	TRBD2	NA
TGTGCCATCAGTGAGCGAGTTTCGAACACTGAAGCTTTCTTT	CAISERVSNTEAFF	TRBV10-3	TRBJ1-1	NA	NA
TGCGCCAGCAGCCAAGTCGGGCTAGCGGGGGGGCAGTCCACGAATACGCAGTATTTT	CASSQVGLAGGQSTNTQYF	TRBV4-1	TRBJ2-3	TRBD2	NA
TGTGCCAGCAGTTTAGCGTTAGGGGACACTGAAGCTTTCTTT	CASSLALGDTEAFF	TRBV27	TRBJ1-1	NA	NA
TGTGCCATCAGTGAAGGGGCAGACACTGAAGCTTTCTTT	CAISEGADTEAFF	TRBV10-3	TRBJ1-1	NA	NA
TGCGCCAGCAGTAAGGACAGGGGGGTTCCGGGCGAGCAGTACTTC	CASSKDRGVPGEQYF	TRBV10-1	TRBJ2-7	TRBD1	NA
TGTGCCAGCAGCTCTAGACAGGGGAGGAACACTGAAGCTTTCTTT	CASSSRQGRNTEAFF	TRBV7-9	TRBJ1-1	TRBD1	few
TGTGCCAGTAGCCTGACCGGGACAGGGGACCAGCCCCAGCATTTT	CASSLTGTGDQPQHF	TRBV19	TRBJ1-5	TRBD1	few
TGTGCCAGCAGCTCTCCTGGACAGGGGAGGTTCTCACCCCTCCACTTT	CASSSPGQGRFSPLHF	TRBV11-2	TRBJ1-6	TRBD1	few
TGCGCCAGCAGCTTAGTTAGCGGGGCTCTAGCCAAAAACATTCAGTACTTC	CASSLVSGALAKNIQYF	TRBV5-1	TRBJ2-4	TRBD2	NA
TGTGCCAGCAGCCAAGATCCGGGACTGGAGCAGTTCTTC	CASSQDPGLEQFF	TRBV3-1/TRBV3-2	TRBJ2-1	NA	NA
TGTGCCAGTAGTCCCCGACAGATCAATCAGCCCCAGCATTTT	CASSPRQINQPQHF	TRBV19	TRBJ1-5	NA	NA
TGTGCCAGCAGTTTGGGACAGGGGGTCTCCTACGAGCAGTACTTC	CASSLGQGVSYEQYF	TRBV6-6	TRBJ2-7	TRBD1	NA
TGTGCCAGCTCACCCGTCCCGGGACAGGGATCAGGCGTCACTGAAGCTTTCTTT	CASSPVPGQGSGVTEAFF	TRBV18	TRBJ1-1	TRBD1	NA
TGTGCCAGCAGCCAAGCTGGGGGGAGGGACGAGCAGTACTTC	CASSQAGGRDEQYF	TRBV3-1/TRBV3-2	TRBJ2-7	TRBD2	NA
TGTGCCTGGAGTTGGGGACAGGGCGGATACACCTTC	CAWSWGQGGYTF	TRBV30	TRBJ1-2	TRBD1	NA
TGTGCCAGTAGCGGACTAGCGGTTAACCAAGAGACCCAGTACTTC	CASSGLAVNQETQYF	TRBV19	TRBJ2-5	TRBD2	NA
TGTGCCAGCAGCTTAGGGAGGACAGAGTTTTATGGCTACACCTTC	CASSLGRTEFYGYTF	TRBV7-8	TRBJ1-2	NA	NA
TGCGCCAGCAGCTTGGACGTTTCCGGCACTGAAGCTTTCTTT	CASSLDVSGTEAFF	TRBV5-1	TRBJ1-1	NA	NA
TGCGCCAGCAAGTACGGGGGGCTCGGCGGGGAGCTGTTTTTT	CASKYGGLGGELFF	TRBV10-2	TRBJ2-2	NA	NA